This TCR beta chain was observed in a study of CD4+ T cells in melanoma. In its sample, this clone was seen once. Data came from immunoSEQ multiplex PCR; TCRdb stores just in-frame clones and leaves some out. Here the sample spans over 100,000 clones, over 80% being singletons. Losses at the gene ends were 2 bases for V and 7 bases for J; bases not matched to a gene: 5. The CDR3 length is 15 residues. Germline V lookup: CDR1 SNHLY, CDR2 FYNNEI. The gene calls are TRBV2 and TRBJ2-5; 12 bases align to TRBD2. The sample was peripheral blood. The TCR comes from a human donor with melanoma. CDR3 region: CASSERTSGAPTQYF. Written as DNA, the CDR3 is TGTGCCAGCAGTGAAAGGACTAGCGGGGCTCCGACCCAGTACTTC. Supplemented by reference TRBV2 and TRBJ2-5, the full variable domain reads EPEVTQTPSHQVTQMGQEVILRCVPISNHLYFYWYRQILGQKVEFLVSFYNNEISEKSEIFDDQFSVERPDGSNFTLKIRSTKLEDSAMYFCASSERTSGAPTQYFGPGTRLLVL.